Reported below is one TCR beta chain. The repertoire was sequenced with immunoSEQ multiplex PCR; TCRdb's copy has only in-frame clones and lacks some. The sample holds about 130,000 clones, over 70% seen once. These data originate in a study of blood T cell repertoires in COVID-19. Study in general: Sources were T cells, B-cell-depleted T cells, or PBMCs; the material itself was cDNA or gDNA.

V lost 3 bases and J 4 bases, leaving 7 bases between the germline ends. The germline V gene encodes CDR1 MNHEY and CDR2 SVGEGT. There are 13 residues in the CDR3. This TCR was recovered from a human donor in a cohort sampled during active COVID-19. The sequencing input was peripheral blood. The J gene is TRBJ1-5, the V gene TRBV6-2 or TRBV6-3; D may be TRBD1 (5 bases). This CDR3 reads CASSYQGNQPQHF. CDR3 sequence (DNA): TGTGCCAGCAGTTATCAGGGAAATCAGCCCCAGCATTTT.